The clone carrying this T cell receptor (beta chain) turned up a few times. What it binds is unknown. These data originate in a study of identical twins. Study-wide results and caveats: Out-of-frame TCR alpha sharing in monozygotic twins exceeded recombination model predictions. The study based its conclusions on cross-sectional statistical analysis and did not follow the same donors.

CDR1 and CDR2 (germline): DFQATT, SNEGSKA (reference sequence). This CDR3 has 13 residues. Each CDR3 protein is one row after TCRdb ran MiXCR on the 5' RACE reads. The sample shows some 900,000 distinct CDR3 sequences, over 9% of them seen only once. This sample was also put to use in a study of yellow fever vaccine responses in identical twins.

The sequence was collected from a woman aged 18-29 years in good health. The sample consisted of PBMCs. V is TRBV20-1 and J is TRBJ2-3, with TRBD2 matching 8 bases. For the CDR3, the DNA is TGCAGGGCCACTAGCGGAGACACAGATACGCAGTATTTT. Translating gives CRATSGDTDTQYF.